These 17 T cell receptor beta chains were sequenced from one sample in a study of blood T cell dynamics during melanoma immunotherapy. Time point given: pre-treatment baseline. Produced via immunoSEQ multiplex PCR; TCRdb's table is partial and in-frame only. Here the sample spans about 380 clones, over 60% being singletons. This material consisted of central memory CD8+ T cells from blood, taken from a patient treated with checkpoint blockade. Source of these receptors: a human donor with melanoma.

The genes are TRBV7-6 and TRBJ2-6, with 13 positions matching TRBD2. J lost 0 bases, V lost 5 bases, and 4 bases had no gene match. CDR1 SGHVS and CDR2 FNYEAQ come from the germline V gene. This CDR3 contains 18 residues. The CDR3 nucleotides read TGTGCCAGCAGCCCGGGACTAGCGGGACTCTCTGGGGCCAACGTCCTGACTTTC. It codes for CASSPGLAGLSGANVLTF.

V is TRBV28 and J is TRBJ2-7; 8 bases fit TRBD2. Germline-derived CDR1 and CDR2 are MDHEN and SYDVKM. This CDR3 is built from 15 residues. The V gene end was trimmed by 1 base and the J gene end by 5 bases; junction bases not matched to a gene: 7. In DNA, the CDR3 is TGTGCCAGCAGTTTATACGGGACTAGAATCCACGAGCAGTACTTC. Protein: CASSLYGTRIHEQYF. Complete variable domain (other parts from reference TRBV28 and TRBJ2-7): DVKVTQSSRYLVKRTGEKVFLECVQDMDHENMFWYRQDPGLGLRLIYFSYDVKMKEKGDIPEGYSVSREKKERFSLILESASTNQTSMYLCASSLYGTRIHEQYFGPGTRLTVT.

V gene TRBV6-4 combines with J gene TRBJ2-1; D not resolved. V gave up 2 bases and J gave up 3 bases, with 5 bases separating them. Germline V gene data show CDR1 as MRHNA and CDR2 as SNTAGT. The CDR3 loop spans 13 amino acids. CDR3 sequence: CASSDKGYNEQFF. The CDR3 DNA reads as TGTGCCAGCAGTGACAAGGGCTACAATGAGCAGTTCTTC.

The chain combines TRBV6-4 with TRBJ2-6, with D perhaps matching TRBD1 or TRBD2 (5 bases each). The germline V gene has CDR1 MRHNA and CDR2 SNTAGT. The ends were cut back, 3 bases at V and 0 bases at J, with 6 bases in the middle. The CDR3 sequence is 15 residues long. The CDR3 nucleotides are TGTGCCAGCAGTGAGGGGGACTCTGGGGCCAACGTCCTGACTTTC. Its translation is CASSEGDSGANVLTF.

Only a few counts were recorded for this clone. This chain joins TRBV4-2 and TRBJ2-2, with 10 nucleotides matching TRBD2. J lost 7 bases, V lost 4 bases, and 6 bases had no gene match. The CDR3 consists of 15 residues. The V gene's germline CDR1 is LGHNA and CDR2 YNFKEQ. The CDR3 reads CASSPGTSEVGELFF. CDR3 DNA: TGTGCCAGCAGCCCCGGGACTAGCGAGGTCGGGGAGCTGTTTTTT.

The chain employs TRBV6-6 and TRBJ2-1, with 7 nucleotides matching TRBD1. Unmatched junction bases numbered 8, after V lost 6 bases and J lost 9 bases. This CDR3 region has 13 residues. Germline V gives CDR1 MNHNY, CDR2 SVGAGI (reference sequence). The CDR3: CASSLTGNGEQFF. CDR3 nucleotides: TGTGCCAGCAGCCTGACAGGGAACGGTGAGCAGTTCTTC.

There are a few counts of this clone. This chain connects TRBV4-2 to TRBJ2-2; no clear D. The CDR3 totals 15 residues. Germline V gene lookup returns CDR1 LGHNA and CDR2 YNFKEQ. The V end lost 0 bases, the J end lost 7 bases, and 12 bases lay between the germline ends. The CDR3 is CASSQEELAGGELFF. The CDR3 bases are TGTGCCAGCAGCCAAGAGGAACTCGCAGGCGGGGAGCTGTTTTTT.

The rearrangement joins TRBV30 to TRBJ1-1; D is uncertain. Germline loops: CDR1 GTSNPN, CDR2 SVGIG (reference sequence). The CDR3 is made up of 12 amino acids. The V and J ends lost 4 bases and 7 bases respectively, with 13 bases between them. CDR3 residues: CAWNLGLNEAFF. Here the CDR3 DNA reads TGTGCCTGGAATCTGGGCCTGAATGAAGCTTTCTTT.

The V call is TRBV5-6, the J call TRBJ2-7; TRBD1 aligns across 8 bases. Per the germline V gene, CDR1 is SGHDT and CDR2 is YYEEEE. V shed 4 bases, J shed 6 bases, and the junction held 12 bases outside the gene matches. The CDR3 contains 15 residues. The CDR3 bases are TGTGCCAGCAGCCTACCCCAGGGGGCGCTGGTCGAGCAGTACTTC. It codes for CASSLPQGALVEQYF.

V usage is TRBV6-4 and J usage is TRBJ2-6; the D gene is possibly TRBD1 (6 bases). Germline values: CDR1 MRHNA, CDR2 SNTAGT. The CDR3 contains 13 residues. Deletions cut 8 bases from V and 2 bases from J, with 7 bases between. This CDR3 reads CASGQPGANVLTF. The DNA for the CDR3 is TGTGCCAGCGGACAGCCTGGGGCCAACGTCCTGACTTTC.

The genes are TRBV9 and TRBJ2-7, with TRBD2 matching 14 bases. Trimming at V came to 3 bases and at J to 3 bases, leaving 8 bases not matched to a gene. This CDR3 spans 17 amino acids. Per germline, CDR1 SGDLS and CDR2 YYNGEE. The CDR3 sequence: CASSEDTGTSGSYEQYF. The DNA for the CDR3 is TGTGCCAGCAGCGAGGACACCGGGACTAGCGGGAGCTACGAGCAGTACTTC.

A word on this clone: One end of the junction is discordant with germline, which a read error may explain. The genes are TRBV4-1 and TRBJ1-6, with TRBD1 identical over 7 bases. Per germline, CDR1 MGHRA and CDR2 YSYEKL. The CDR3 totals 17 residues. This chain's CDR3 is CASSEDPGQNYNSPLHF. Written as DNA, the CDR3 is TGCGCCAGCAGCGAAGATCCGGGACAGAACTATAATTCACCCCTCCACTTT.

This rearrangement joins TRBV19 to TRBJ2-3; 10 bases line up with TRBD1. This CDR3 has 14 residues. J gave up 4 bases and V 5 bases, and 3 bases lay outside the gene matches. CDR1 is LNHDA, CDR2 SQIVND, per germline (reference sequence). The CDR3 loop reads CASSAGQGADTQYF. CDR3 nucleotides: TGTGCCAGTAGTGCCGGACAGGGGGCAGATACGCAGTATTTT.

The J gene is TRBJ2-1, the V gene TRBV4-2; TRBD2 agrees at 9 bases. V lost 1 base to trimming and J lost 6 bases; unmatched junction nucleotides: 7. Per germline, CDR1 LGHNA and CDR2 YNFKEQ. The CDR3 totals 16 residues. This CDR3 is CASSQAEASGINEQFF. The CDR3 DNA sequence: TGTGCCAGCAGCCAAGCGGAGGCTAGCGGGATCAATGAGCAGTTCTTC.

This chain joins TRBV28 and TRBJ1-2, with TRBD1 as a possible D gene (5 bases). The CDR3 contains 15 residues. V was trimmed by 4 bases and J by 2 bases, leaving 14 bases between them. The germline CDR1 and CDR2 sequences are MDHEN and SYDVKM. The CDR3 DNA follows: TGTGCCAGCAGTTATCGGGACGGGGAAAACTATGGCTACACCTTC. Protein product: CASSYRDGENYGYTF.

This chain links TRBV11-3 with TRBJ2-5; D tentatively fits TRBD1 or TRBD2 (5 bases each). The CDR3 covers 14 residues. Trimming cost V 3 bases and J 1 base, with 9 bases left between them. In germline, CDR1 is SGHNT, CDR2 YENEEA. In nucleotides, the CDR3 is TGTGCCAGCAGCTTCGAGGGGACCCAAGAGACCCAGTACTTC. Translation: CASSFEGTQETQYF.

The J gene is TRBJ2-5, the V gene TRBV14; D is perhaps TRBD1 or TRBD2 (5 bases each). Germline V gene sequence: CDR1 SGHDN, CDR2 FVKESK. V was trimmed by 0 bases and J by 9 bases, leaving 17 bases between them. The CDR3 covers 15 residues. The CDR3 loop reads CASSQESGTGMAQYF. The CDR3 coding sequence is TGTGCCAGCAGCCAAGAATCTGGGACGGGGATGGCCCAGTACTTC.